This T cell receptor (beta chain) was identified during a study of T cells in Graves' hyperthyroidism and ophthalmopathy. V lost 1 base to trimming and J lost 2 bases, with 6 bases between them. Germline CDR1 SGHAT, CDR2 FQNNGV. CDR3 length: 13 residues. Used for diagnoses were clinical symptoms, serum thyroxine and TRAb, thyroid ultrasound and orbital computed tomography. This clonotype appeared many times. The TCR beta CDR3 regions underwent amplification using RNA transcripts as the source. In the first-round RT-PCR of the TCR CDR3, the HTBI primer set was used. TCRdb ran MiXCR on the multiplex PCR reads and lists one entry per CDR3 protein. The table shows some 350,000 distinct CDR3 sequences, with about 20% occurring only once.

The V and J genes are TRBV11-2 and TRBJ2-7; D unresolved. Source material: blood. This TCR derives from a woman aged 18-35 years with Graves' hyperthyroidism. The CDR3 sequence: CASSLARTYEQYF. In nucleotides, the CDR3 is TGTGCCAGCAGCTTAGCTAGAACCTACGAGCAGTACTTC.